This record covers a single T cell receptor (beta chain). Its recognized antigen is unknown. Within one base of it there is no much larger clone, and no base qualities were kept. The donors were healthy, HIV-negative adults who had no recently reported acute infections or vaccinations. Only Caucasian adults living in Nashville, Tennessee, USA were represented among the donors. CD4+ T cells were enriched by magnetic negative selection, after which naive cells were positively selected on CD45RA and the negative fraction was taken as the memory subset. After blood collection by leukapheresis, PBMCs were isolated using Ficoll-Histopaque density gradient centrifugation and then cryopreserved in the vapor phase of liquid nitrogen. Analytical flow cytometry was used to check the purity and quantity of every magnetically sorted T cell population. Genomic DNA was isolated from every sorted fraction and measured by UV absorbance on a Nanodrop 2000c.

Using the deep immunoSEQ assay, TCR CDR3 regions were amplified from genomic DNA by multiplex PCR. Extracted genomic DNA from each cell subset was spread evenly across all wells of several immunoSEQ 96-well plates, with each plate serving as a replicate. For sorted subsets, about 220 ng of genomic DNA, equivalent to 30,000 or so T cell genomes, went into each replicate PCR. Purified libraries were quantified with a Qubit 3.0 fluorometer, sized on a Bioanalyzer 2100, and re-quantified with the KAPA Library Quantification kit. Every immunoSEQ 96-well plate was sequenced on a separate single-read 150-cycle Illumina NextSeq 550 flow cell. In the source study's methods: Because the immunoSEQ output held only junctional sequences and lacked quality scores, the filtering could not match the filtering applied to full-length reads. Sequences were annotated with PyIR, a Python wrapper for IgBLAST v1.9, using IMGT germline references to assign V/J genes and CDR3. Reads were filtered out if the reads had weak V/J assignments (E-value above 1e-6), no CDR3, stop codons, out-of-frame junctions, or ambiguous translated residues. V3J clonotypes were defined as sequences sharing the same inferred V gene, J gene, and CDR3 amino acid sequence. Percentage overlap between repertoires was computed as shared unique clonotypes divided by the size of the smaller repertoire. Three approaches were used to assess repertoire richness: RTK rarefaction, the Chao1 estimator, and Recon v2.1 estimates of unobserved clonotypes. Generation probabilities for all TCRbeta clonotypes obtained by the gDNA method from a handful of donors were computed using OLGA. Entries here come from immuneACCESS through TCRdb and include only in-frame sequences with V and J called. Some clones fail to appear in such tables; in the studies checked, an unresolved V gene covers under half of the shortfall, and the cause of the remainder is unknown. The V and J calls and clone size were taken over from that table, and D and trimming were inferred from the DNA. Within this sample are a few million clones, with 90% to 97% of them counted one time only. In total, the top ten clones hold approximately 0.13% of the sample.

The V end loses 6 bases and the J end loses 0 bases, and a stretch of 8 bases separates them. Inclusive of the bounding cysteine and phenylalanine, the CDR3 is 14 residues long. Only the CDR3 part of the read is kept: 42 bases, read in frame from the first base. From a lookup of the germline V gene, CDR1 and CDR2 are SGHAT and FQNNGV. The source of the sample is a study of shared clonotypes between healthy human individuals (dated by TCRdb to 2018 to 2021). Regarding the study in general: Three men and a couple of women, aged 18 to 49 years, made up the cohort. To increase sequencing depth and limit assay-specific biases, different laboratories used diverse techniques to prepare libraries and sequence TCR repertoires. Per donor, three plates each were used for CD4 naive and CD4 memory, two for CD8 naive, and one for CD8 memory. Per donor, leukapheresis produced somewhere between about 0.9 and 9.5 billion PBMCs. Blood TCR repertoires of about 5 healthy adults were deeply sequenced to estimate repertoire size and the extent of clonotype sharing between individuals.

Overall results and qualifications from the work: Because the study included a small number of donors, the genetic and exposure-history diversity represented was limited. Compared with non-shared clonotypes, the clonotypes found in all four sorted-subset donors had higher generation probabilities. Larger estimated clonotype richness was generally found for naive subsets than for memory subsets. When a handful of donors were compared, the shared fraction of clonotypes was 5% to 6.5% for naive CD4, 3% to 4% for naive CD8, roughly 2.3% for memory CD4, and about 0.36% for memory CD8. Incomplete sequencing was indicated by rarefaction of sorted-subset datasets, despite the large sequencing depth. Pairwise subsampling led to the expectation that sequencing depth would affect the degree of clonotype sharing among donors. Only blood was sampled, and tissue TCR repertoires likely differ from those in blood.

This clonotype was obtained from a man aged 18 to 35 in good health. Specimen: naive CD4+ T cells sorted from blood. The sample's cell subset or site label, decoded: CD45RA+ positively selected. The chain uses TRBV11-2 and TRBJ2-2; the D region possibly corresponds to TRBD1 (5 bases align). The encoded CDR3 is CASRQVANTGELFF. At the DNA level, the sequence is TGTGCCAGCAGACAGGTCGCGAACACCGGGGAGCTGTTTTTT.